A single sample is the source of the 26 T cell receptor beta chains below, sequenced in a study of human CD8 memory T cell subsets (TCRdb year 2020). The instrument was a NextSeq 550. A Human TCR Profiling Kit was used to prepare UMI-labeled 5' RACE TCRbeta libraries. Based on TCRdb reprocessing of the reads, there is one entry per CDR3 protein sequence, and DNA is missing. Per the sample table, the count is around 10,000 distinct CDR3 sequences. The top ten constitute roughly 15% of the sample. Specimen: CD8+ stem-like memory T cells (TSCM and TCM) sorted from PBMCs. The sample's cell subset or site label, decoded: stem-like memory CD8 T cells (TSTEM), CCR7+ PD-1- TIGIT-. These TCRs come from a human donor in good health.

This sequence joins TRBV4-1 and TRBJ2-7. CDR1 is MGHRA, CDR2 YSYEKL, per germline. The CDR3 length is 13 residues. The CDR3 reads CASSHILWYEQYF.

This clonotype is medium-sized by frequency. The chain uses TRBV5-6 and TRBJ1-5. Germline CDR1 reads SGHDT; CDR2 reads YYEEEE. CDR3 length: 15 amino acids. Here the CDR3 reads CASSLADGFNQPQHF.

V usage is TRBV24-1 and J usage is TRBJ2-3. Germline V gene sequence: CDR1 KGHDR, CDR2 SFDVKD. There are 13 residues in the CDR3. CDR3 residues: CATSLGFPDTQYF.

This sequence joins TRBV28 and TRBJ2-7; the TRBD2 assignment by TCRdb is unverifiable without DNA. The CDR3 contains 13 residues. Germline loops: CDR1 MDHEN, CDR2 SYDVKM. CDR3 amino acids: CASRTGIYLEQYF.

V usage is TRBV7-9 and J usage is TRBJ2-1. Per germline, CDR1 SEHNR and CDR2 FQNEAQ (reference sequence). The CDR3 contains 15 residues. The CDR3 is CASSFGRGTYNEQFF. Combining the CDR3 with reference TRBV7-9 and TRBJ2-1 gives the whole variable domain DTGVSQNPRHKITKRGQNVTFRCDPISEHNRLYWYRQTLGQGPEFLTYFQNEAQLEKSRLLSDRFSAERPKGSFSTLEIQRTEQGDSAMYLCASSFGRGTYNEQFFGPGTRLTVL.

The V and J genes are TRBV10-3 and TRBJ2-1; the TCRdb D gene call, TRBD2, has no DNA to confirm it. Germline CDR1 is ENHRY and CDR2 is SYGVKD. The CDR3 has 13 amino acids. The CDR3 sequence is CAIRGGLYNEQFF.

V usage is TRBV18 and J usage is TRBJ1-1; the D call from TCRdb, TRBD1, cannot be confirmed without DNA. Germline V CDR1 and CDR2: KGHSH, LQKENI. This CDR3 spans 12 amino acids. The CDR3 loop is CASSPGTPEAFF.

The chain uses TRBV28 and TRBJ2-1; TCRdb proposes TRBD2, but this gene call is untestable without DNA. The germline V gene has CDR1 MDHEN and CDR2 SYDVKM. The CDR3 is made up of 14 amino acids. The CDR3 protein is CASSLAGGLDEQFF.

V and J are TRBV20-1 and TRBJ2-2; TCRdb outputs TRBD2, but without DNA this stays unchecked. CDR1 is DFQATT, CDR2 SNEGSKA, per germline (reference sequence). The CDR3 length is 16 residues. The CDR3 region is CSARDGLAGPTGELFF.

The genes are TRBV2 and TRBJ1-5. CDR3 length: 14 amino acids. Germline-derived CDR1 and CDR2 are SNHLY and FYNNEI. Here the CDR3 reads CASSASSSNQPQHF.

This chain joins TRBV24-1 and TRBJ2-5; TCRdb's assignment of TRBD1 cannot be checked, as there is no DNA. CDR3 length: 14 amino acids. CDR1 KGHDR and CDR2 SFDVKD come from the germline V gene. This chain's CDR3 is CATSDPDREETQYF.

This clonotype is classed as medium-sized by frequency. This rearrangement joins TRBV9 to TRBJ2-1; TCRdb's D call of TRBD1 is untestable without DNA. The V gene's germline CDR1 is SGDLS and CDR2 YYNGEE. The CDR3 loop spans 14 amino acids. The CDR3 here is CASSEPRGRHEQFF.

This rearrangement joins TRBV7-9 to TRBJ2-2; TCRdb calls TRBD2, which cannot be checked without DNA. This CDR3 is built from 16 residues. CDR1 is SEHNR, CDR2 FQNEAQ, per germline (reference sequence). CDR3 amino acids: CASSFASGGNTGELFF.

The chain combines TRBV28 with TRBJ2-7; TCRdb picks TRBD2, but there is no DNA to check that call. This CDR3 is built from 16 residues. Germline CDR1 and CDR2: MDHEN and SYDVKM. The CDR3: CASSLTPVGRAYEQYF.

The chain uses TRBV7-9 and TRBJ2-7. There are 12 residues in the CDR3. Germline CDR1 is SEHNR and CDR2 is FQNEAQ (reference sequence). CDR3 sequence reads: CASREEDYEQYF. The full variable domain, completed using reference TRBV7-9 and TRBJ2-7, is DTGVSQNPRHKITKRGQNVTFRCDPISEHNRLYWYRQTLGQGPEFLTYFQNEAQLEKSRLLSDRFSAERPKGSFSTLEIQRTEQGDSAMYLCASREEDYEQYFGPGTRLTVT.

This chain links TRBV2 with TRBJ2-7; the D call from TCRdb, TRBD1, cannot be confirmed without DNA. CDR3 length: 15 residues. CDR1 and CDR2 from the germline V gene are SNHLY and FYNNEI. The CDR3 is CASSEAVGAPVEQYF.

The chain links TRBV18 to TRBJ1-3. In germline, CDR1 is KGHSH, CDR2 LQKENI. The CDR3 sequence is 15 residues long. CDR3 in amino acids: CASSPGPDDGNTIYF.

This clonotype shows up as medium-sized by frequency. V gene TRBV3-1 combines with J gene TRBJ2-7. Germline-derived CDR1 and CDR2 are LGHDT and YNNKEL (reference sequence). This CDR3 spans 13 amino acids. The CDR3 here is CASSQEGSYEQYF.

According to its frequency, this clonotype is large (0.1 to 1%). This chain links TRBV7-9 with TRBJ2-5; TCRdb indicates TRBD1, and absent DNA this call remains unverified. The germline V gene encodes CDR1 SEHNR and CDR2 FQNEAQ (reference sequence). This CDR3 spans 16 amino acids. The chain's CDR3 is CASSSRDRGLQETQYF.

CDR3 loop: CASSFIGHIAFF. The J gene is TRBJ1-1, the V gene TRBV28; TCRdb proposes TRBD1, but this gene call is untestable without DNA. Germline-derived CDR1 and CDR2 are MDHEN and SYDVKM. This CDR3 comprises 12 residues.

The rearrangement uses TRBV15 and TRBJ1-1; the TCRdb D gene call, TRBD1, has no DNA to confirm it. The CDR3 sequence is 17 residues long. The germline CDR1 and CDR2 sequences are LNHNV and YYDKDF (reference sequence). CDR3 protein: CATSTWGPGAQGTEAFF. The variable domain in full, completed from reference TRBV15 and TRBJ1-1, reads DAMVIQNPRYQVTQFGKPVTLSCSQTLNHNVMYWYQQKSSQAPKLLFHYYDKDFNNEADTPDNFQSRRPNTSFCFLDIRSPGLGDTAMYLCATSTWGPGAQGTEAFFGQGTRLTVV.

This rearrangement joins TRBV12-3 or TRBV12-4 to TRBJ1-1. This CDR3 is 12 amino acids long. CDR3 residues: CASGFANTEAFF.

V is TRBV28 and J is TRBJ2-7; TCRdb designates TRBD1, a call that cannot be tested without DNA. Germline V CDR1 and CDR2: MDHEN, SYDVKM. The CDR3 is made up of 14 amino acids. The CDR3 is CASIPGQGAYEQYF.

The V call is TRBV2, the J call TRBJ2-7; TCRdb's D gene call, TRBD1, goes unchecked for lack of DNA. This CDR3 spans 13 amino acids. Germline lookup yields CDR1 SNHLY and CDR2 FYNNEI. This CDR3 reads CASRTGQGYEQYF. The whole variable domain, filled in from reference TRBV2 and TRBJ2-7, reads EPEVTQTPSHQVTQMGQEVILRCVPISNHLYFYWYRQILGQKVEFLVSFYNNEISEKSEIFDDQFSVERPDGSNFTLKIRSTKLEDSAMYFCASRTGQGYEQYFGPGTRLTVT.

The V and J genes are TRBV9 and TRBJ2-7. CDR3 length: 14 residues. The V gene's germline CDR1 is SGDLS and CDR2 YYNGEE. CDR3 protein: CASSVGGSPSEQYF. Looking up the rest from reference TRBV9 and TRBJ2-7 gives the full variable domain: DSGVTQTPKHLITATGQRVTLRCSPRSGDLSVYWYQQSLDQGLQFLIQYYNGEERAKGNILERFSAQQFPDLHSELNLSSLELGDSALYFCASSVGGSPSEQYFGPGTRLTVT.

The CDR3 loop reads CASSNGRGGNTEAFF. This rearrangement joins TRBV6-6 to TRBJ1-1; TCRdb picks TRBD1, but there is no DNA to check that call. The CDR3 length is 15 residues. Germline V gene sequence: CDR1 MNHNY, CDR2 SVGAGI (reference sequence).